A single sample is the source of the 26 T cell receptor beta chains below, sequenced in a study of lymphopenia after photon versus proton radiotherapy. Measured with immunoSEQ multiplex PCR; TCRdb has only the in-frame clones, and not every one. The sample holds about 16,000 clones, more than 85% seen once. The sample was peripheral blood, taken from a patient treated with proton-based radiotherapy. Receptor source: a woman in her sixties with cholangiocarcinoma. Some clones in this sample may be carry-over from other donors' samples.

This clone came up once. Sequence at one end of the junction differs from germline and may be a read error. The chain combines TRBV30 with TRBJ2-7, with D perhaps TRBD1 or TRBD2 (7 bases each). Germline V gene sequence: CDR1 GTSNPN, CDR2 SVGIG (reference sequence). This CDR3 spans 13 amino acids. This CDR3 reads CAGRGRGEYEQYF. The CDR3 coding sequence is TGTGCCGGGAGGGGCAGGGGGGAATACGAGCAGTACTTC.

The chain links TRBV2 to TRBJ2-7, with D possibly being TRBD2 (6 bases). V was trimmed by 10 bases and J by 2 bases, leaving 15 bases between them. Germline lookup yields CDR1 SNHLY and CDR2 FYNNEI. The CDR3 runs to 13 residues. CDR3 loop: CAIKDSGPYEQYF. Here the CDR3 DNA reads TGTGCCATCAAAGACAGCGGGCCCTACGAGCAGTACTTC.

CDR3 sequence (DNA): TGTGCCAGCAGCCCGATGGACAGGGTCAGCGAAAAACTGTTTTTT. This sequence encodes CASSPMDRVSEKLFF. This chain links TRBV7-9 with TRBJ1-4; 8 bases fit TRBD1. The CDR3 loop spans 15 amino acids. J was trimmed by 8 bases and V by 5 bases; bases with no gene match: 10. Germline CDR1 SEHNR, CDR2 FQNEAQ (reference sequence).

This clone is a singleton in its sample. The V call is TRBV7-6, the J call TRBJ2-3; 8 bases map to TRBD2. Germline CDR1 reads SGHVS; CDR2 reads FNYEAQ. This CDR3 is 14 amino acids long. V lost 0 bases, J lost 4 bases, and 0 bases stayed unmatched. CDR3 residues: CASSLAGRADTQYF. The CDR3 bases are TGTGCCAGCAGCTTAGCCGGGAGGGCAGATACGCAGTATTTT. Full variable domain (remainder filled in from reference TRBV7-6 and TRBJ2-3): GAGVSQSPRYKVTKRGQDVALRCDPISGHVSLYWYRQALGQGPEFLTYFNYEAQQDKSGLPNDRFSAERPEGSISTLTIQRTEQRDSAMYRCASSLAGRADTQYFGPGTRLTVL.

V gene TRBV9 combines with J gene TRBJ1-5, with a possible D match to TRBD1 (5 bases). V was shortened by 4 bases and J by 6 bases, with 17 bases between the two germline ends. Germline-derived CDR1 and CDR2 are SGDLS and YYNGEE. This CDR3 region has 15 residues. This CDR3 reads CASSSGGGNGQPQHF. The CDR3 DNA follows: TGTGCCAGCAGCTCGGGGGGAGGGAACGGTCAGCCCCAGCATTTT.

V and J are TRBV7-9 and TRBJ2-1; D is perhaps TRBD2 (6 bases). Germline CDR1 is SEHNR and CDR2 is FQNEAQ (reference sequence). Trimming stripped 1 base from V and 16 bases from J, with 17 bases between. This CDR3 contains 13 residues. The CDR3 sequence is CASSLGTGTGEFF. CDR3 DNA: TGTGCCAGCAGCTTAGGTACCGGGACTGGGGAATTCTTC.

The rearrangement links TRBV14 to TRBJ2-1; a possible D gene is TRBD2 (6 bases). CDR3 length: 14 amino acids. The V end was cut by 0 bases, the J end by 7 bases, with 10 bases between. Per the germline V gene, CDR1 is SGHDN and CDR2 is FVKESK. CDR3 region: CASSQDWAGNEQFF. CDR3 coding DNA: TGTGCCAGCAGCCAAGATTGGGCGGGGAATGAGCAGTTCTTC.

With respect to this clone: Relative to the germline gene, one junction end is altered; a read error may explain this. The chain joins TRBV7-7 to TRBJ2-7; D gene ambiguous. The CDR3 is 14 residues long. Germline V gives CDR1 SSHAT, CDR2 FNYEAQ (reference sequence). CDR3 in DNA: TGTGCTAGCAGCTTAACGACGGCCCAAGGCGAGCAGTACTTC. Protein: CASSLTTAQGEQYF.

V usage is TRBV4-1 and J usage is TRBJ2-5, with D tentatively TRBD2 (6 bases). Trimming removed 1 base from V and 4 bases from J, with 16 bases in between. There are 16 residues in the CDR3. CDR1 and CDR2 from the germline V gene are MGHRA and YSYEKL. CDR3 amino acids: CASSQVGQRRGETQYF. CDR3 bases: TGCGCCAGCAGCCAAGTGGGCCAGCGGCGGGGAGAGACCCAGTACTTC.

The CDR3 sequence is CASSLNGGAGSGQFF. The CDR3 coding sequence is TGTGCCAGCAGCTTGAACGGGGGGGCAGGGTCCGGGCAGTTCTTC. The gene calls are TRBV5-4 and TRBJ2-1; 8 bases are shared with TRBD2. There are 15 residues in the CDR3. Germline V gene sequence: CDR1 SGHNT, CDR2 YYREEE (reference sequence). Trimming took 1 base from V and 12 from J; bases not matched to a gene: 12.

The chain links TRBV5-1 to TRBJ2-1; 10 bases are shared with TRBD1. CDR1 SGHRS and CDR2 YFSETQ come from the germline V gene. This CDR3 has 16 amino acids. With 2 bases clipped from V and 6 bases from J, the junction kept 8 bases outside the gene matches. DNA of the CDR3: TGCGCCAGCAGCTTTGTGGTCGGACAGGGGGGCAATGAGCAGTTCTTC. The encoded protein is CASSFVVGQGGNEQFF.

The chain uses TRBV29-1 and TRBJ2-7; 11 positions match TRBD2. The CDR3 loop spans 15 amino acids. Trimming took 6 bases from V and 6 from J; bases not matched to a gene: 13. The V gene's germline CDR1 is SQVTM and CDR2 ANQGSEA. CDR3 DNA sequence: TGCAGCGTCGCGCCCCGACTAGCGGGAAATCTCGAGCAGTACTTC. Translated, it gives CSVAPRLAGNLEQYF.

The rearrangement joins TRBV6-6 to TRBJ2-1; D unclear. CDR1 is MNHNY, CDR2 SVGAGI, per germline (reference sequence). V lost 10 bases to trimming and J lost 4 bases, with 14 bases between them. This CDR3 has 13 residues. The CDR3 DNA reads TGTGCCACTACAGCTCGATTTTACAATGAGCAGTTCTTC. It is translated as CATTARFYNEQFF.

This chain links TRBV6-5 with TRBJ2-1; 9 bases align to TRBD1. Trimming at V came to 6 bases and at J to 8 bases, leaving 11 bases not matched to a gene. This CDR3 comprises 15 residues. Germline CDR1 and CDR2: MNHEY and SVGAGI. The CDR3 nucleotides read TGTGCCAGCAGGTCGCCGGGACAGGGCAAGGATGAGCAGTTCTTC. Amino acids: CASRSPGQGKDEQFF.

This chain joins TRBV10-1 and TRBJ2-5, with D perhaps matching TRBD1 or TRBD2 (5 bases each). V was trimmed by 0 bases and J by 7 bases, leaving 12 bases between them. The CDR3 has 14 residues. The V gene's germline CDR1 is WNHNN and CDR2 SYGVQD (reference sequence). The CDR3 here is CASSESPGQGTQYF. The CDR3 bases are TGCGCCAGCAGTGAGTCGCCGGGGCAGGGGACCCAGTACTTC.

The chain has TRBV2 and TRBJ2-2, with 8 bases lining up with TRBD2. V lost 6 bases and J lost 4; bases outside the gene matches: 1. Per the germline V gene, CDR1 is SNHLY and CDR2 is FYNNEI. The CDR3 is 13 residues long. As DNA, the CDR3 is TGTGCCAGCAGAGGGACTAGCACCGGGGAGCTGTTTTTT. Its translation is CASRGTSTGELFF.

The V call is TRBV30, the J call TRBJ2-3, with 7 positions matching TRBD1. The trim removed 3 bases at V and 0 bases at J, leaving 3 bases unmatched. CDR3 length: 14 amino acids. Germline CDR1 is GTSNPN and CDR2 is SVGIG (reference sequence). CDR3 sequence reads: CAWRRGRSTDTQYF. The CDR3, as DNA: TGTGCCTGGAGGAGGGGGCGCAGCACAGATACGCAGTATTTT.

The chain carries TRBV9 and TRBJ1-3; D is unclear. Deletions cut 4 bases from V and 4 bases from J, with 15 bases between. CDR3 length equals 15 residues. Germline CDR1 and CDR2: SGDLS and YYNGEE. The CDR3 DNA sequence: TGTGCCAGCAGCCCCCGCACGTGGGAAGGAAACACCATATATTTT. This sequence encodes CASSPRTWEGNTIYF.

This chain connects TRBV6-6 to TRBJ1-1; no clear D gene. The CDR3 has 14 residues. V gave up 6 bases and J gave up 7 bases, with 18 bases separating them. Germline CDR1 reads MNHNY; CDR2 reads SVGAGI (reference sequence). The CDR3 DNA sequence: TGTGCCAGCAGCCCAACCAGGCCACCACATGAAGCTTTCTTT. Protein product: CASSPTRPPHEAFF.

The chain links TRBV5-6 to TRBJ2-1; D is unclear. The V end was cut by 5 bases, the J end by 9 bases, with 9 bases between. The CDR3 consists of 11 residues. Germline CDR1 SGHDT, CDR2 YYEEEE. CDR3 region: CASRVGSEQFF. The CDR3 DNA reads as TGTGCCAGCAGGGTGGGCAGTGAGCAGTTCTTC.

This chain joins TRBV18 and TRBJ2-5; 8 positions match TRBD1. This CDR3 comprises 13 residues. Germline values: CDR1 KGHSH, CDR2 LQKENI. The J segment lost 3 bases and the V segment lost 8 bases, leaving 5 bases of the junction unmatched. The DNA of the CDR3 is TGTGCCAGCGCAAACAGGGGGGAAGAGACCCAGTACTTC. Amino acids: CASANRGEETQYF.

The chain has TRBV5-1 and TRBJ1-4; 7 nucleotides agree with TRBD1. The CDR3 totals 14 residues. Per the germline V gene, CDR1 is SGHRS and CDR2 is YFSETQ. Germline trimming cut 2 bases from V and 7 bases from J; bases unmatched to any gene: 5. CDR3 sequence reads: CASSLRTGSEKLFF. For the CDR3, the DNA is TGCGCCAGCAGCTTACGGACAGGTTCTGAAAAACTGTTTTTT.

Turning to this clone: At one boundary the junction diverges from the germline segment, which might be a read error. The rearrangement uses TRBV18 and TRBJ1-1; 11 bases align to TRBD1. This CDR3 has 12 residues. The germline V gene encodes CDR1 KGHSH and CDR2 LQKENI. DNA for the CDR3: TGTGCCAGCTCACCCGCCGGACAGGGGGCGAACTTT. Translated: CASSPAGQGANF.

This chain joins TRBV6-5 and TRBJ2-3, with a tentative D call TRBD2 (6 bases). Germline CDR1 MNHEY, CDR2 SVGAGI. CDR3 length: 14 amino acids. V was trimmed by 5 bases and J by 3 bases, leaving 12 bases between them. The CDR3 DNA is TGTGCCAGCAGTATGACCGGGAGAACAGATACGCAGTATTTT. Translating it yields CASSMTGRTDTQYF.

The chain joins TRBV15 to TRBJ2-5; D not certain. The CDR3 sequence is 13 residues long. Germline values: CDR1 LNHNV, CDR2 YYDKDF (reference sequence). V lost 4 bases and J 1 base, leaving 7 bases between the germline ends. The CDR3 spells CATSKVSQETQYF. The CDR3, as DNA: TGTGCCACCAGCAAGGTCAGCCAAGAGACCCAGTACTTC.

This rearrangement joins TRBV18 to TRBJ1-1; 11 positions match TRBD1. V lost 5 bases and J lost 5; bases outside the gene matches: 1. Germline values: CDR1 KGHSH, CDR2 LQKENI. The CDR3 runs to 13 residues. As DNA, the CDR3 is TGTGCCAGCTCAGGGGACAGGGGGACTGAAGCTTTCTTT. Translation: CASSGDRGTEAFF.